This T cell receptor (beta chain) was captured by sequencing in a study of molecular identifiers for immune sequencing clone quantification. Study observations and caveats: Spiked-in Jurkat TCR RNA corresponding to one cell was reported as detectable against 990,000 or so naive cells.

Listed TCR primers, together with previously described methods, were used for the bulk TCR libraries. TCRdb fed the PCR reads into MiXCR, producing one record per CDR3 protein. Among approximately 680,000 distinct CDR3 sequences listed, less than 30% were seen once. This clonotype was found many times. What it recognizes is unknown. This CDR3 region has 13 residues. Germline V gene lookup returns CDR1 DFQATT and CDR2 SNEGSKA (reference sequence). V lost 3 bases and J lost 2; bases outside the gene matches: 4. The sample comprised naive CD8+ T cells from blood, with Jurkat cell RNA spiked in. Subset denoted: FACS-sorted CD8+CD4-CCR7+CD45RA+ naive T cells. The chain uses TRBV20-1 and TRBJ2-7; 7 bases fit TRBD2. The source of this sequence is a human donor in good health. Some libraries in this study had Jurkat cell RNA spiked in. The CDR3 loop is CSASSAGAYEQYF. CDR3 nucleotide sequence: TGCAGTGCTAGTTCCGCGGGAGCCTACGAGCAGTACTTC.